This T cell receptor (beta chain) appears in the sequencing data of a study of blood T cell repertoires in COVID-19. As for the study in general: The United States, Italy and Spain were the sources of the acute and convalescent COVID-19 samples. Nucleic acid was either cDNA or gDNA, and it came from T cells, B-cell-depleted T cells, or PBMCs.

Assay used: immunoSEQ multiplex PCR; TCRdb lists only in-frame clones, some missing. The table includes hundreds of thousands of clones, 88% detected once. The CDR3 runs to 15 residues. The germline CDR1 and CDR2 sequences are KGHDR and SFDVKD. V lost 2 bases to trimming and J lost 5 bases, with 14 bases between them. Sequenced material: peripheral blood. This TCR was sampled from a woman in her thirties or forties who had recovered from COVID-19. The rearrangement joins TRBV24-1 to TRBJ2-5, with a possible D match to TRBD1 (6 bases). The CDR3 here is CATSDSQGWGETQYF. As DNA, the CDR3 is TGTGCCACCAGTGATTCGCAGGGGTGGGGGGAGACCCAGTACTTC.